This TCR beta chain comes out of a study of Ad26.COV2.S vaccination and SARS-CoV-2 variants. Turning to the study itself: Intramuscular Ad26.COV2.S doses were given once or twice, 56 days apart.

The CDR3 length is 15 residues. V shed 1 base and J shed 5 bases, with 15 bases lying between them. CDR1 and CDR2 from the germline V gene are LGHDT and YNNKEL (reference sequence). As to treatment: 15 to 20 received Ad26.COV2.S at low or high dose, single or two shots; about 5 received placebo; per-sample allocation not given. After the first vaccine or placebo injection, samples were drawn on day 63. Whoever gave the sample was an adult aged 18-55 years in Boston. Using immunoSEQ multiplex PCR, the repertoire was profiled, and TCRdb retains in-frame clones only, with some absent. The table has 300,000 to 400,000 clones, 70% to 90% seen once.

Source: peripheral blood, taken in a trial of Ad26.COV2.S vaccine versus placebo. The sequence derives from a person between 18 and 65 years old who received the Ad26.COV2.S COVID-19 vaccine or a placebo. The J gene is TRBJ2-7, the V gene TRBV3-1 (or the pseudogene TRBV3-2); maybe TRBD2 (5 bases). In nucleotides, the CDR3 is TGTGCCAGCAGCCAAGCTGGGCAGAGGGCCCACGAGCAGTACTTC. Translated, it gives CASSQAGQRAHEQYF.